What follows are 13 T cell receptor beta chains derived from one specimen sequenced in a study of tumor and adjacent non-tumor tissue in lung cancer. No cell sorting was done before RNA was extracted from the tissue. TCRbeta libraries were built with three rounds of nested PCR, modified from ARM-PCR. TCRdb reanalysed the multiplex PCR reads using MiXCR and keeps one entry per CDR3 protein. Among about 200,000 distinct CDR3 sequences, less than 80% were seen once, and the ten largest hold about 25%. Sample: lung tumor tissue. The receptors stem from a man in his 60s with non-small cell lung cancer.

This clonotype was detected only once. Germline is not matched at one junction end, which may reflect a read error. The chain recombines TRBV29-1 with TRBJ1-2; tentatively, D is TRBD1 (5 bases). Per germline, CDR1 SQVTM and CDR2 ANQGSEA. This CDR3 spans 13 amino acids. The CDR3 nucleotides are TGCAGCGTGGACCCGGGACTAAACTATGGCTCCACCTTC. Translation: CSVDPGLNYGSTF.

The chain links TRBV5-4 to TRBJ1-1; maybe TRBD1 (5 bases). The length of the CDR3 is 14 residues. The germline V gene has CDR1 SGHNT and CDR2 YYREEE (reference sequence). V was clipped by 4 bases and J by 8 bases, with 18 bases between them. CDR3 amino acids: CASSRGTQNMEAFF. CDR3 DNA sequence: TGTGCCAGCAGCCGTGGGACCCAGAACATGGAAGCTTTCTTT.

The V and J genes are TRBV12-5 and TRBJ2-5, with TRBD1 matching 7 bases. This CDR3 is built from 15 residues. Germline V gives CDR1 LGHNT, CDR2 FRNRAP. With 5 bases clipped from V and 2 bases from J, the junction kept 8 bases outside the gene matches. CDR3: CASGARDREQETQYF. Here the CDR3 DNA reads TGTGCTAGTGGTGCCCGGGACAGAGAACAAGAGACCCAGTACTTC.

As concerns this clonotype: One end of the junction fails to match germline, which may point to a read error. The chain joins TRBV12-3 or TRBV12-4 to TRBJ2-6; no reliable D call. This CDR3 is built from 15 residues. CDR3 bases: TGTGCCAGGAGTTTAAGGCGTACTTGGGCCAACGTCCTGACTTTC. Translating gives CARSLRRTWANVLTF.

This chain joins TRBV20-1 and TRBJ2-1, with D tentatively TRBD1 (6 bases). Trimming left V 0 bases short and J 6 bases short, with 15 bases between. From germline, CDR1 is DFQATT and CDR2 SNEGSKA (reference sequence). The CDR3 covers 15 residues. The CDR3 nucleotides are TGCAGTGCTAGAGATTCCCGGGCAGGGGCCAATGAGCAGTTCTTC. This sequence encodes CSARDSRAGANEQFF.

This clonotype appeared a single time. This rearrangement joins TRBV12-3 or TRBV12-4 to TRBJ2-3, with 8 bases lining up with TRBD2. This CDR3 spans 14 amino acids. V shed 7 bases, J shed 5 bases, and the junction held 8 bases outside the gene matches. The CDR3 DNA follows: TGTGCCAGCATCTCAACGGGGGGGGTAGATACGCAGTATTTT. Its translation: CASISTGGVDTQYF.

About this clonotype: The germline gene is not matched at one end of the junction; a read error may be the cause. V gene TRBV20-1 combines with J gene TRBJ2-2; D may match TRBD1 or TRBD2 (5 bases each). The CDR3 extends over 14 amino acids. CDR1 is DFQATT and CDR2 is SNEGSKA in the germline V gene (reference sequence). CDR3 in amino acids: CSARSGTHTGKLFF. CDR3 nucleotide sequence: TGCAGTGCTAGATCCGGGACCCACACCGGGAAGCTATTTTTT.

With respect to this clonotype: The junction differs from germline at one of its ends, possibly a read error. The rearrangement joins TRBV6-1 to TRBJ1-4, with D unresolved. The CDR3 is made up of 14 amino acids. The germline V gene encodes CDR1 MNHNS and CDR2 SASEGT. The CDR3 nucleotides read TGTGTCAGCCGAATCTCTCTCCATGATGAAAAACTGATTTTT. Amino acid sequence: CVSRISLHDEKLIF.

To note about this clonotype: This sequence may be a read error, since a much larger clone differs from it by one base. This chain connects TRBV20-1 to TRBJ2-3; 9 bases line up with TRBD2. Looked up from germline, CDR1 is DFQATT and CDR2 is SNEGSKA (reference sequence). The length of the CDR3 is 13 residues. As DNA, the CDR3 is TGCAGCGTTGCGGGAGGGGGCTCAGATACGCAGTATTTT. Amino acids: CSVAGGGSDTQYF.

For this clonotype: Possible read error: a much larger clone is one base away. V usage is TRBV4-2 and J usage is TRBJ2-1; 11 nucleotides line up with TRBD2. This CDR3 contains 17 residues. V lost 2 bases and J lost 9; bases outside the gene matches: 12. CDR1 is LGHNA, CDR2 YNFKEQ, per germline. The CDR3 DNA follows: TGTGCCAGCAGCCAAAAAAACCTAGCGGGGGGCCAAAGTGAGCAGTTCTTC. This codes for CASSQKNLAGGQSEQFF.

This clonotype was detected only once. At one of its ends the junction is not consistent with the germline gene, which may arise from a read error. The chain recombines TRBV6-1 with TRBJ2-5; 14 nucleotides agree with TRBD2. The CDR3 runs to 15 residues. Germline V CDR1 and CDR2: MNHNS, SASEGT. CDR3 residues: CATSETSGGAETQYF. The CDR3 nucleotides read TGTGCCACCAGTGAGACTAGCGGGGGGGCAGAGACCCAGTACTTC.

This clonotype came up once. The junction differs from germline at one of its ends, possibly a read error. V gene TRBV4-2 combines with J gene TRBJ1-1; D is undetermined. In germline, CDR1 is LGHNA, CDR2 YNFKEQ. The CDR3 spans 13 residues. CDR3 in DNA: TGTGCCAGCAGCCTAGACAAGAACATTGAAGCTTTCTTT. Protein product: CASSLDKNIEAFF.

DNA for the CDR3: TGTGCCAGCAGCTGGGACGATTTAAGCTCCTACGAGCAGTACTTC. This translates into CASSWDDLSSYEQYF. J is TRBJ2-7 and V is TRBV11-2; D is tentatively TRBD1 or TRBD2 (5 bases each). CDR1 SGHAT and CDR2 FQNNGV come from the germline V gene. The CDR3 is 15 amino acids. The germline V and J ends were trimmed by 4 bases and 0 bases, with 13 bases remaining between them.